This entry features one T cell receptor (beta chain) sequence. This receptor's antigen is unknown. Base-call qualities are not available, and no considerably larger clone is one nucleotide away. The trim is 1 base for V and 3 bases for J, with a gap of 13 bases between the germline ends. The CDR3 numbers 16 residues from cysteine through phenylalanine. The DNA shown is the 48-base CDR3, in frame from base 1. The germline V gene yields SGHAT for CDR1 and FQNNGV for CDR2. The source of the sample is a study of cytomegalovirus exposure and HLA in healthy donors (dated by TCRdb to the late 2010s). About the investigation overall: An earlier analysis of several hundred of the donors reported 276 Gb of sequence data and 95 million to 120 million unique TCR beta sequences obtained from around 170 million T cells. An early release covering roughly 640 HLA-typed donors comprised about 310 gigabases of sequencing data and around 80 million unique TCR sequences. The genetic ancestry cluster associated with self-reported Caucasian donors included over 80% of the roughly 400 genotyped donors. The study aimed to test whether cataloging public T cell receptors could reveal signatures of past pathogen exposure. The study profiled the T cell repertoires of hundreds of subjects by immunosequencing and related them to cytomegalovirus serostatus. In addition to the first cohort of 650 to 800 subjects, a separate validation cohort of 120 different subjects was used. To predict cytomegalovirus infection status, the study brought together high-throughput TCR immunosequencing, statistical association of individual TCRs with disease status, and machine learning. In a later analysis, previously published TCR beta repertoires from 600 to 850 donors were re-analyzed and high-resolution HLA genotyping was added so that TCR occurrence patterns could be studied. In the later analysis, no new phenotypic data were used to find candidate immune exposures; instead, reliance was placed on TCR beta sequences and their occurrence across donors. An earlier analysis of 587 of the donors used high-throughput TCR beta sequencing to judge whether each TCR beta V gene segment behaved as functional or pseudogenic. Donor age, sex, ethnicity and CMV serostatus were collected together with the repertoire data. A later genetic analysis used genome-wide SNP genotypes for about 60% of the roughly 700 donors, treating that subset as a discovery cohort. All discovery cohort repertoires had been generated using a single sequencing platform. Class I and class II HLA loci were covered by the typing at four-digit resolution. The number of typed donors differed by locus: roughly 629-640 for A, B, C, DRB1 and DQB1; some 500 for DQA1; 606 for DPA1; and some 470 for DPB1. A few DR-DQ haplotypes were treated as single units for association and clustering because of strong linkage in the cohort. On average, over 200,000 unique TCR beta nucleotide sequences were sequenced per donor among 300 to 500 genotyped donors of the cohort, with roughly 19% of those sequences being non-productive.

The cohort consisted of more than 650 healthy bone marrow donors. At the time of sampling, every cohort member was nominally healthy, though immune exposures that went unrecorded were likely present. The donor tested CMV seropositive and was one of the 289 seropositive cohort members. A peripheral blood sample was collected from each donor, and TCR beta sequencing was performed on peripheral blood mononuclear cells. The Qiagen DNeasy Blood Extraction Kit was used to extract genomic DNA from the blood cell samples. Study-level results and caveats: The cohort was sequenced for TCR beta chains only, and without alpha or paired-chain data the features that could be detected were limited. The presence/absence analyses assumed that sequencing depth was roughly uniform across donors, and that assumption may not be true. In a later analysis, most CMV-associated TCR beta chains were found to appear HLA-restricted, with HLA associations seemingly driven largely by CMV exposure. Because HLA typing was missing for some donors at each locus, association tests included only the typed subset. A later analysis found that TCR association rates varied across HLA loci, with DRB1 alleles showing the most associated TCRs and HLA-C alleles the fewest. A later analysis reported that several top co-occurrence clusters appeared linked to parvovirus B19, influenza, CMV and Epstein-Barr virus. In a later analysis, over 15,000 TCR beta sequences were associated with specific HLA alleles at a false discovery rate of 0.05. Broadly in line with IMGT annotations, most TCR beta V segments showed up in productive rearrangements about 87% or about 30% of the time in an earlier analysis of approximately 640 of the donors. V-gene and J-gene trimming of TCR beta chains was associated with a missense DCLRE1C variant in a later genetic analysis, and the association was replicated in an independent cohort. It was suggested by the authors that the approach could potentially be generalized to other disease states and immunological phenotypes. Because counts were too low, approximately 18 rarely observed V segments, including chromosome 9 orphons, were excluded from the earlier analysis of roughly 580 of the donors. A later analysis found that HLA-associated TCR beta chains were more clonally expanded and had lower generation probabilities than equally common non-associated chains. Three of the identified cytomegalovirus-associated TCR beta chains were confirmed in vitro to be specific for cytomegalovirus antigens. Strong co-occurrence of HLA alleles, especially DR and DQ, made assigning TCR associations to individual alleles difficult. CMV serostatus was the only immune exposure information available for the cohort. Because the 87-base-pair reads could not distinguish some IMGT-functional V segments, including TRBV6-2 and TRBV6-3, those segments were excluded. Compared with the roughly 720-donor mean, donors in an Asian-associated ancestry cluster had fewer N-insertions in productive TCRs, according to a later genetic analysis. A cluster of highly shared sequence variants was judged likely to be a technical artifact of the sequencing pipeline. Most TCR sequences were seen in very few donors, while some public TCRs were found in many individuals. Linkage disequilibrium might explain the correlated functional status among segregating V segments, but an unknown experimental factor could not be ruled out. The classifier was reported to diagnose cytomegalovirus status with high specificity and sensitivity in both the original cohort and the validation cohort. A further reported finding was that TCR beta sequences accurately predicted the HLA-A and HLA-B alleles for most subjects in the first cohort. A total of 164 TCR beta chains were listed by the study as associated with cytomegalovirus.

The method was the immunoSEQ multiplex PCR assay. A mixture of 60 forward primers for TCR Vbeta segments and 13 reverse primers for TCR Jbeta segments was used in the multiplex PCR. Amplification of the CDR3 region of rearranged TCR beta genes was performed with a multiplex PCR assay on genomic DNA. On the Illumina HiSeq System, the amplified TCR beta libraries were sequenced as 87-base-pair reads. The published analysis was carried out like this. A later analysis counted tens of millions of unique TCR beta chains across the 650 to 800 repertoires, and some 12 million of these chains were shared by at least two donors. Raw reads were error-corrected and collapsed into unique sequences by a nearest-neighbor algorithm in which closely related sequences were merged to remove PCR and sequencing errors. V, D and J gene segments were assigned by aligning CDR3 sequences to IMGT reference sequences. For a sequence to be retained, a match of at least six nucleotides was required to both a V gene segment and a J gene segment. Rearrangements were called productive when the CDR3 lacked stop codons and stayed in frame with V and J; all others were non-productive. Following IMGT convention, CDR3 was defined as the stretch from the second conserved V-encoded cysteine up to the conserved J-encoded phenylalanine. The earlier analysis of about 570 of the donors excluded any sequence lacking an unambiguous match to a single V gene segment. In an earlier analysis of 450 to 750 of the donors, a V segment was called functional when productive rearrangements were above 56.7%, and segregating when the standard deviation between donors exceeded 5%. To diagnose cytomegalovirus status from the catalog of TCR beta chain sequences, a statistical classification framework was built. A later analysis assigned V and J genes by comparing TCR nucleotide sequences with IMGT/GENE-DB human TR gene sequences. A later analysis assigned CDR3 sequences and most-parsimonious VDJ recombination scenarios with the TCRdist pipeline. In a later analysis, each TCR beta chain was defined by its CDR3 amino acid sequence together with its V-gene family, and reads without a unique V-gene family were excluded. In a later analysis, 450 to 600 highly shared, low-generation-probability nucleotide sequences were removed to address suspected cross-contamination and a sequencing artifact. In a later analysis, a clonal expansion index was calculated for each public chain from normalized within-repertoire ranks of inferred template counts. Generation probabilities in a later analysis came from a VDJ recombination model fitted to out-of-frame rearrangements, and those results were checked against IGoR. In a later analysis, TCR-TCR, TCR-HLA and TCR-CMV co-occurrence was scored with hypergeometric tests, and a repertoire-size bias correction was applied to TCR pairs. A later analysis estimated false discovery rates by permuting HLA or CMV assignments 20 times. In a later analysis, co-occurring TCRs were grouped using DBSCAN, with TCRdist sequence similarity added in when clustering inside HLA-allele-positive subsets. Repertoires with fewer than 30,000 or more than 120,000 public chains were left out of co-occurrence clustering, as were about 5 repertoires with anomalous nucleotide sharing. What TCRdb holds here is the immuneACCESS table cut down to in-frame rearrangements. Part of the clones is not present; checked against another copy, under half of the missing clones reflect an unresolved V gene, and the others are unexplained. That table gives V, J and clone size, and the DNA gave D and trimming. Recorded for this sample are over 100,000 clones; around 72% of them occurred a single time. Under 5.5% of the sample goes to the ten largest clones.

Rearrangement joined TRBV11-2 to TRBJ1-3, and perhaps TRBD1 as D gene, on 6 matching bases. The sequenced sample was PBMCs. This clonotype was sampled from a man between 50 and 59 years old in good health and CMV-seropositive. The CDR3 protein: CASSLAPPRGGNTIYF. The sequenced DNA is TGTGCCAGCAGCTTAGCTCCCCCCAGGGGTGGAAACACCATATATTTT.